This T cell receptor (beta chain) was captured by sequencing in a study of shared clonotypes between healthy human individuals. The table came from immunoSEQ multiplex PCR; TCRdb's copy has only in-frame clones and leaves some out. The sample lists 650,000 to 800,000 clones, roughly nine tenths occurring once. V dropped 2 bases and J dropped 3; count of bases not matched to a gene: 2. CDR1 is SGDLS and CDR2 is YYNGEE in the germline V gene. The length of the CDR3 is 13 residues. Terminally differentiated effector memory CD45RA+ cells were left out of the naive CD8 fraction, which was CD45RO-negative and positively selected for CCR7.

The TCR originated in a man aged 25-45 years in good health. The specimen was naive CD8+ T cells sorted from blood. This chain uses TRBV9 with TRBJ2-7; 7 bases fit TRBD2. The CDR3 spells CASSVGTNYEQYF. The DNA for the CDR3 is TGTGCCAGCAGCGTGGGGACTAACTACGAGCAGTACTTC.